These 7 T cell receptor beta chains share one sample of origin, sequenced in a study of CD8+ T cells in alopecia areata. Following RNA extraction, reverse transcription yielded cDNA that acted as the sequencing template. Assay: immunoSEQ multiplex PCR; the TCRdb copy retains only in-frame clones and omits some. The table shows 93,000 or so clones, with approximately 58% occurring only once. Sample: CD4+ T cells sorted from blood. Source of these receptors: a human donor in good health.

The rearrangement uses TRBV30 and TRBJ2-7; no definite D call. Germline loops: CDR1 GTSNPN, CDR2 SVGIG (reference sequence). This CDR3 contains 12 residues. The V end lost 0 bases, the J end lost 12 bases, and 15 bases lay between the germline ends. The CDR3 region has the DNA TGTGCCTGGAGTGTAACTGACGCCCGGTGGTACTTC. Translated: CAWSVTDARWYF.

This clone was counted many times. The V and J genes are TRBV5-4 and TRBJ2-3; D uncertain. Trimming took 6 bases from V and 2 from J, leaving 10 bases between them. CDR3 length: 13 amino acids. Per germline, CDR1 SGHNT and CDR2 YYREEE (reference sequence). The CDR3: CASTLGPTDTQYF. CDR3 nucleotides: TGTGCCAGCACCCTCGGCCCCACAGATACGCAGTATTTT.

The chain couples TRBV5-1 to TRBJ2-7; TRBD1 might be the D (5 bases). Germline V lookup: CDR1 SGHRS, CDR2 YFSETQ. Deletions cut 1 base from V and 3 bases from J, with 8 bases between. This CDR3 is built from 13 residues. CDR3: CASSLQGSYEQYF. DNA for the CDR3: TGCGCCAGCAGCTTGCAGGGCAGCTACGAGCAGTACTTC. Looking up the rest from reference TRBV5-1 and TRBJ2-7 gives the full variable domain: KAGVTQTPRYLIKTRGQQVTLSCSPISGHRSVSWYQQTPGQGLQFLFEYFSETQRNKGNFPGRFSGRQFSNSRSEMNVSTLELGDSALYLCASSLQGSYEQYFGPGTRLTVT.

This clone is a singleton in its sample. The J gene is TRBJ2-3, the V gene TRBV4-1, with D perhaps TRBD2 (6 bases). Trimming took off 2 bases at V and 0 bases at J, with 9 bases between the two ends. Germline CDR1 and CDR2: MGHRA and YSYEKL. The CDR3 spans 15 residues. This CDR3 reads CASSQTGVSTDTQYF. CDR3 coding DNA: TGCGCCAGCAGCCAAACGGGGGTGAGCACAGATACGCAGTATTTT.

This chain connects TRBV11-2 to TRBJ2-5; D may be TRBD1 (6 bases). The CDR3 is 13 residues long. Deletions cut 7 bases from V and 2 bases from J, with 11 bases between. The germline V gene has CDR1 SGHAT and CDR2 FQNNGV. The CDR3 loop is CASTGQPQETQYF. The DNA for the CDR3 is TGTGCCAGCACTGGACAGCCACAAGAGACCCAGTACTTC. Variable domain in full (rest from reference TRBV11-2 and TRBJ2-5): EAGVAQSPRYKIIEKRQSVAFWCNPISGHATLYWYQQILGQGPKLLIQFQNNGVVDDSQLPKDRFSAERLKGVDSTLKIQPAKLEDSAVYLCASTGQPQETQYFGPGTRLLVL.

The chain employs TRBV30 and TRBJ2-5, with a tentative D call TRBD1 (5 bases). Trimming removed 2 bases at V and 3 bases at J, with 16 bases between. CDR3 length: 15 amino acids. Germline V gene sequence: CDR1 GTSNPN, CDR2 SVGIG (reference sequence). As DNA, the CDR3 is TGTGCCTGGAGTTGGACCGACAGAATGAAAGAGACCCAGTACTTC. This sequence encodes CAWSWTDRMKETQYF.

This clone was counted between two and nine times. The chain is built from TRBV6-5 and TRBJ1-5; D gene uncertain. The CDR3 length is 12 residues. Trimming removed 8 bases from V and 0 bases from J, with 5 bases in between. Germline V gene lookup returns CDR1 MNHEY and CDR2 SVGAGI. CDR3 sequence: CASGSSNQPQHF. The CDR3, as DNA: TGTGCCAGCGGCAGTAGCAATCAGCCCCAGCATTTT.